One sample yielded the 15 T cell receptor beta chains listed below, sequenced in a study of beta chain features in type 1 diabetes. TCRB transcripts that were expressed got sequenced, as all of the isolated RNA had been reverse transcribed. Measured with immunoSEQ multiplex PCR; TCRdb has only the in-frame clones, and not every one. The sample consists of 130,000 to 150,000 clones, roughly 53% of them appearing once. Source material: Tregs from blood. These TCRs come from a young man in good health.

The V gene is TRBV7-9, the J gene TRBJ2-2; 7 bases agree with TRBD2. The CDR3 is 17 residues long. V dropped 1 base and J dropped 5; count of bases not matched to a gene: 10. Germline values: CDR1 SEHNR, CDR2 FQNEAQ (reference sequence). The CDR3 here is CASSLVITSDETGELFF. In DNA form, the CDR3 reads TGTGCCAGCAGCTTAGTTATCACTAGCGATGAAACCGGGGAGCTGTTTTTT.

The J gene is TRBJ2-1, the V gene TRBV19, with D hard to call. The V gene's germline CDR1 is LNHDA and CDR2 SQIVND (reference sequence). CDR3 length equals 14 residues. Trimming left V 7 bases short and J 4 bases short, with 14 bases between. This CDR3 reads CASTRSQEYNEQFF. CDR3 DNA sequence: TGTGCCAGTACCCGCTCCCAGGAATACAATGAGCAGTTCTTC.

The table lists this clone with a count of one. The CDR3 sequence: CASGGARTDTQYF. For the CDR3, the DNA is TGCGCCAGCGGGGGGGCGAGGACAGATACGCAGTATTTT. The gene calls are TRBV5-1 and TRBJ2-3; a possible D gene is TRBD2 (7 bases). This CDR3 contains 13 residues. V dropped 7 bases and J dropped 3 bases, with 12 bases sitting between them. Germline-derived CDR1 and CDR2 are SGHRS and YFSETQ.

The J gene is TRBJ2-2, the V gene TRBV2, with 9 bases lining up with TRBD2. The germline V gene has CDR1 SNHLY and CDR2 FYNNEI. The V gene end was trimmed by 7 bases and the J gene end by 3 bases; junction bases not matched to a gene: 9. The CDR3 sequence is 16 residues long. The DNA for the CDR3 is TGTGCCAGCATCCGACGACTAGCGGCGTACACCGGGGAGCTGTTTTTT. Its protein product is CASIRRLAAYTGELFF. The full variable domain, with the rest looked up from reference TRBV2 and TRBJ2-2, is EPEVTQTPSHQVTQMGQEVILRCVPISNHLYFYWYRQILGQKVEFLVSFYNNEISEKSEIFDDQFSVERPDGSNFTLKIRSTKLEDSAMYFCASIRRLAAYTGELFFGEGSRLTVL.

This chain joins TRBV19 and TRBJ2-5, with D perhaps matching TRBD2 (7 bases). V shed 5 bases and J shed 1 base, with 17 bases lying between them. Germline assignment: CDR1 LNHDA and CDR2 SQIVND (reference sequence). The CDR3 consists of 16 residues. The CDR3: CASSPIGGDRQETQYF. The CDR3 DNA follows: TGTGCCAGTAGTCCGATAGGGGGGGACCGCCAAGAGACCCAGTACTTC. Variable domain in full (rest from reference TRBV19 and TRBJ2-5): DGGITQSPKYLFRKEGQNVTLSCEQNLNHDAMYWYRQDPGQGLRLIYYSQIVNDFQKGDIAEGYSVSREKKESFPLTVTSAQKNPTAFYLCASSPIGGDRQETQYFGPGTRLLVL.

V usage is TRBV28 and J usage is TRBJ1-5; unclear D gene. The germline CDR1 and CDR2 sequences are MDHEN and SYDVKM. Trimming removed 10 bases at V and 3 bases at J, with 10 bases between. This CDR3 is built from 12 residues. Here the CDR3 DNA reads TGTGCCATCGCACGGGACAATCAGCCCCAGCATTTT. This gives the protein CAIARDNQPQHF.

This clone was seen a handful of times. This chain joins TRBV28 and TRBJ1-5; 9 bases line up with TRBD1. This CDR3 has 15 amino acids. Trimming at V came to 1 base and at J to 6 bases, leaving 4 bases not matched to a gene. Germline-derived CDR1 and CDR2 are MDHEN and SYDVKM. The DNA for the CDR3 is TGTGCCAGCAGTTTATTGACAGGGGGAGGTCAGCCCCAGCATTTT. Translation gives CASSLLTGGGQPQHF. The entire variable domain, with the rest obtained from reference TRBV28 and TRBJ1-5, is as follows: DVKVTQSSRYLVKRTGEKVFLECVQDMDHENMFWYRQDPGLGLRLIYFSYDVKMKEKGDIPEGYSVSREKKERFSLILESASTNQTSMYLCASSLLTGGGQPQHFGDGTRLSIL.

The chain has TRBV7-2 and TRBJ1-1; D not resolved. The V end was cut by 1 base, the J end by 7 bases, with 7 bases between. Germline V gene sequence: CDR1 SGHTA, CDR2 FQGNSA. This CDR3 is built from 12 residues. In DNA, the CDR3 is TGTGCCAGCAGCTTAGTTGGTAGTGAAGCTTTCTTT. Amino acid sequence: CASSLVGSEAFF.

The V and J genes are TRBV11-3 and TRBJ2-1; D is uncertain. V gave up 5 bases and J gave up 7 bases, with 15 bases separating them. Looked up from germline, CDR1 is SGHNT and CDR2 is YENEEA. The CDR3 is made up of 14 amino acids. The CDR3: CASSRDNTWNEQFF. The DNA for the CDR3 is TGTGCCAGCAGCCGAGACAACACGTGGAATGAGCAGTTCTTC. The entire variable domain, with the rest obtained from reference TRBV11-3 and TRBJ2-1, is as follows: EAGVVQSPRYKIIEKKQPVAFWCNPISGHNTLYWYLQNLGQGPELLIRYENEEAVDDSQLPKDRFSAERLKGVDSTLKIQPAELGDSAVYLCASSRDNTWNEQFFGPGTRLTVL.

This chain's CDR3 is CASSPQTGETEAFF. Here the CDR3 DNA reads TGTGCCAGCTCACCACAGACGGGGGAGACTGAAGCTTTCTTT. The chain carries TRBV18 and TRBJ1-1; the D gene is possibly TRBD1 (5 bases). CDR1 is KGHSH, CDR2 LQKENI, per germline. Trimming shortened V by 1 base and J by 5 bases, and 11 bases separated the two germline ends. There are 14 residues in the CDR3.

The rearrangement joins TRBV30 to TRBJ2-3; D gene ambiguous. The CDR3 contains 13 residues. Trimming took 3 bases from V and 6 from J, leaving 13 bases between them. Germline loops: CDR1 GTSNPN, CDR2 SVGIG (reference sequence). CDR3 sequence reads: CAWSYSPADTQYF. The CDR3 DNA follows: TGTGCCTGGAGCTACAGCCCGGCGGATACGCAGTATTTT.

The V and J genes are TRBV6-5 and TRBJ2-7, with a possible D match to TRBD1 (5 bases). The V and J ends lost 6 bases and 5 bases respectively, with 11 bases between them. CDR3 length: 12 residues. CDR1 and CDR2 (germline): MNHEY, SVGAGI. The CDR3 reads CASRTGSHEQYF. As DNA, the CDR3 is TGTGCCAGCAGAACAGGTTCCCACGAGCAGTACTTC.

V and J are TRBV18 and TRBJ2-1; D might be TRBD1 (5 bases). Trimming took off 2 bases at V and 0 bases at J, with 11 bases between the two ends. Looked up from germline, CDR1 is KGHSH and CDR2 is LQKENI. The CDR3 loop spans 16 amino acids. As DNA, the CDR3 is TGTGCCAGCTCACCAGGGGCACTCGTCTCCTACAATGAGCAGTTCTTC. The encoded protein is CASSPGALVSYNEQFF.

The chain uses TRBV10-3 and TRBJ2-2; D might be TRBD2 (5 bases). Per germline, CDR1 ENHRY and CDR2 SYGVKD. Trimming removed 2 bases at V and 3 bases at J, with 7 bases between. This CDR3 has 14 residues. The CDR3 DNA follows: TGTGCCATCAGTGAGCTGGGAGACACCGGGGAGCTGTTTTTT. Translation: CAISELGDTGELFF.

The chain couples TRBV28 to TRBJ2-6, with D possibly TRBD1 on 6 matching bases. V lost 4 bases and J 12 bases, leaving 13 bases between the germline ends. Germline V gives CDR1 MDHEN, CDR2 SYDVKM. The CDR3 sequence is 13 residues long. In DNA, the CDR3 is TGTGCCAGCAGTTCCCAGGGGCCCTTCGTCCTGACTTTC. Amino acid sequence: CASSSQGPFVLTF.